These 32 T cell receptor beta chains came from one sample sequenced in a study of response to subunit inactivated influenza vaccine. TCRdb ran MiXCR on the RT-PCR reads and lists one entry per CDR3 protein. The table has about 480,000 distinct CDR3 sequences, 10% to 15% seen once. The sample was PBMCs from blood, taken roughly 48 days after vaccination. The receptors come from a man between 50 and 59 years old who received an inactivated influenza vaccine.

This clonotype came up many times. CDR3 DNA: TGTGCCAGCAGCTTAGCGCATGGCGGAAGCTCCTACAATGAGCAGTTCTTC. Protein sequence: CASSLAHGGSSYNEQFF. The rearrangement links TRBV7-8 to TRBJ2-1; D is unclear. V was cut by 0 bases and J by 0 bases, with 12 bases left in between. Germline V lookup: CDR1 SGHVS, CDR2 FQNEAQ. The CDR3 loop spans 17 amino acids.

V gene TRBV20-1 combines with J gene TRBJ2-2; 10 bases line up with TRBD2. Germline CDR1 is DFQATT and CDR2 is SNEGSKA (reference sequence). V lost 0 bases, J lost 0 bases, and 4 bases stayed unmatched. The CDR3 is 17 amino acids. CDR3 in amino acids: CSARDWLAGANTGELFF. The CDR3 DNA reads TGCAGTGCTAGAGATTGGCTAGCGGGGGCGAACACCGGGGAGCTGTTTTTT.

Only a few counts were recorded for this clonotype. DNA for the CDR3: TGTGCCAGCAGCCTCCTCGTAGCGGGCACAGATACGCAGTATTTT. Protein sequence: CASSLLVAGTDTQYF. The chain carries TRBV7-2 and TRBJ2-3, with D perhaps TRBD2 (6 bases). CDR3 length equals 15 residues. CDR1 and CDR2 (germline): SGHTA, FQGNSA. The V end was cut by 5 bases, the J end by 1 base, with 13 bases between.

This clonotype was picked up a small number of times. This chain links TRBV6-1 with TRBJ2-7; the D is unclear. V was shortened by 4 bases and J by 0 bases, with 7 bases between the two germline ends. The CDR3 sequence is 13 residues long. CDR1 is MNHNS and CDR2 is SASEGT in the germline V gene. DNA of the CDR3: TGTGCCAGCAGTGTCCACAGCTCCTACGAGCAGTACTTC. Translation: CASSVHSSYEQYF.

This clonotype appeared a few times. V usage is TRBV6-2 or TRBV6-3 and J usage is TRBJ1-1, with TRBD1 matching over 9 bases. Per germline, CDR1 MNHEY and CDR2 SVGEGT. Losses at the gene ends were 2 bases for V and 4 bases for J; bases not matched to a gene: 5. The CDR3 runs 15 residues. The DNA for the CDR3 is TGTGCCAGCAGTTACCGAGGACAGGGGAGCACTGAAGCTTTCTTT. This sequence encodes CASSYRGQGSTEAFF.

This clonotype came up a few times. The CDR3 sequence: CASSQDLSLAGGTDTQYF. The CDR3 region has the DNA TGTGCCAGCAGCCAAGATCTAAGCCTAGCGGGGGGGACAGATACGCAGTATTTT. The rearrangement joins TRBV4-2 to TRBJ2-3, with TRBD2 matching over 12 bases. Germline V gives CDR1 LGHNA, CDR2 YNFKEQ. The CDR3 totals 18 residues. Losses at the gene ends were 0 bases for V and 3 bases for J; bases not matched to a gene: 7.

The chain links TRBV28 to TRBJ2-3; TRBD1 is a possible D gene (5 bases). With 7 bases removed from V and 9 bases from J, the gap between germline ends came to 17 bases. This CDR3 is 13 amino acids long. CDR1 MDHEN and CDR2 SYDVKM come from the germline V gene. DNA of the CDR3: TGTGCCAGCACTAACCCAGGGCCGCACACGCAGTATTTT. It codes for CASTNPGPHTQYF.

This sequence joins TRBV7-9 and TRBJ2-3, with D perhaps being TRBD1 or TRBD2 (5 bases each). The V end lost 4 bases, the J end lost 2 bases, and 13 bases lay between the germline ends. The CDR3 runs 15 residues. The germline V gene encodes CDR1 SEHNR and CDR2 FQNEAQ (reference sequence). CDR3 loop: CASSYEGTNTDTQYF. DNA for the CDR3: TGTGCCAGCAGCTATGAGGGGACGAACACAGATACGCAGTATTTT.

This clonotype was seen more than once but under ten times. V usage is TRBV7-8 and J usage is TRBJ2-3; no definite D call. The CDR3 is made up of 15 amino acids. Trimming cost V 4 bases and J 2 bases, with 13 bases left between them. Germline V gives CDR1 SGHVS, CDR2 FQNEAQ. The CDR3 reads CASSSVETNTDTQYF. The CDR3 DNA reads as TGTGCCAGCAGCTCAGTGGAGACAAACACAGATACGCAGTATTTT. Drawing the rest from reference TRBV7-8 and TRBJ2-3, the complete variable domain is GAGVSQSPRYKVAKRGQDVALRCDPISGHVSLFWYQQALGQGPEFLTYFQNEAQLDKSGLPSDRFFAERPEGSVSTLKIQRTQQEDSAVYLCASSSVETNTDTQYFGPGTRLTVL.

This clonotype was seen a few times. The chain employs TRBV20-1 and TRBJ2-4; no clear D. V lost 0 bases to trimming and J lost 1 base, with 19 bases between them. The CDR3 sequence is 18 residues long. Germline V lookup: CDR1 DFQATT, CDR2 SNEGSKA (reference sequence). CDR3: CSARDITDFSEAKNIQYF. The CDR3, as DNA: TGCAGTGCTAGAGATATAACGGATTTTAGTGAGGCCAAAAACATTCAGTACTTC.

The chain has TRBV3-1 and TRBJ2-1, with D maybe TRBD2 (6 bases). V was clipped by 3 bases and J by 7 bases, with 13 bases between them. CDR1 and CDR2 from the germline V gene are LGHDT and YNNKEL (reference sequence). The CDR3 sequence is 14 residues long. CDR3 sequence: CASSQGTAGNEQFF. The CDR3 DNA reads as TGTGCCAGCAGCCAGGGGACGGCGGGGAATGAGCAGTTCTTC.

This rearrangement joins TRBV4-3 to TRBJ2-5, with 11 bases identical to TRBD2. The CDR3 sequence is 18 residues long. J gave up 3 bases and V 1 base, and 10 bases lay outside the gene matches. Germline CDR1 is LGHNA and CDR2 is YSLEER. Here the CDR3 reads CASSQGQIAGGPEETQYF. The CDR3 bases are TGCGCCAGCAGCCAAGGACAAATAGCGGGGGGGCCAGAAGAGACCCAGTACTTC.

This clonotype appeared a few times. V usage is TRBV27 and J usage is TRBJ2-3; D is perhaps TRBD1 or TRBD2 (6 bases each). The CDR3 is 19 residues long. Trimming left V 4 bases short and J 5 bases short, with 28 bases between. Per germline, CDR1 MNHEY and CDR2 SMNVEV (reference sequence). The CDR3 DNA follows: TGTGCCAGCAGTTCCGCACAGGGTAGGCGGGACACTAGATTAGATACGCAGTATTTT. This codes for CASSSAQGRRDTRLDTQYF.

This rearrangement joins TRBV9 to TRBJ2-2; a weak D match, TRBD2 (6 bases). The length of the CDR3 is 15 residues. The germline V and J ends were trimmed by 3 bases and 1 base, with 10 bases remaining between them. CDR1 and CDR2 (germline): SGDLS, YYNGEE. The CDR3 DNA sequence: TGTGCCAGCAGCGCAGGTAGCGGGAACACCGGGGAGCTGTTTTTT. It yields the protein CASSAGSGNTGELFF.

Worth noting for this clonotype: The junction shows a germline mismatch at one end, possibly a read error. The V call is TRBV7-2, the J call TRBJ2-7; D possibly corresponds to TRBD1 (6 bases). CDR1 and CDR2 from the germline V gene are SGHTA and FQGNSA. The CDR3 runs to 12 residues. The CDR3 sequence: CASSLAGAPRHF. The CDR3 DNA is TGTGCCAGCAGCTTAGCGGGGGCTCCTCGGCACTTC.

The chain carries TRBV5-1 and TRBJ2-7; 8 bases fit TRBD2. This CDR3 contains 14 residues. Losses at the gene ends were 4 bases for V and 2 bases for J; bases not matched to a gene: 5. Germline V gene data show CDR1 as SGHRS and CDR2 as YFSETQ. This CDR3 reads CASSESGSTYEQYF. In DNA, the CDR3 is TGCGCCAGCAGCGAGAGCGGGAGCACCTACGAGCAGTACTTC.

This rearrangement joins TRBV29-1 to TRBJ2-1; a possible D gene is TRBD2 (6 bases). Trimming pared 3 bases from V and 8 bases from J, leaving 14 bases between. CDR3 length: 13 amino acids. Germline V CDR1 and CDR2: SQVTM, ANQGSEA. CDR3 residues: CSVERGAPYEQFF. Here the CDR3 DNA reads TGCAGCGTTGAGCGCGGGGCGCCTTATGAGCAGTTCTTC.

This clonotype was counted ten times or more. This chain uses TRBV7-8 with TRBJ2-6; 7 bases align to TRBD1. The CDR3 length is 15 residues. Germline lookup yields CDR1 SGHVS and CDR2 FQNEAQ. The J segment lost 2 bases and the V segment lost 4 bases, leaving 2 bases of the junction unmatched. For the CDR3, the DNA is TGTGCCAGCAGCTCGACAGGGCCTGGGGCCAACGTCCTGACTTTC. It translates to CASSSTGPGANVLTF.

The table lists this clonotype with many counts. The chain uses TRBV9 and TRBJ2-3, with D uncertain. CDR3 size: 14 residues. Germline assignment: CDR1 SGDLS and CDR2 YYNGEE. The ends were cut back, 3 bases at V and 3 bases at J, with 11 bases in the middle. The CDR3 DNA follows: TGTGCCAGCAGCGCTCTACCTACGACAGATACGCAGTATTTT. As protein: CASSALPTTDTQYF.

J is TRBJ2-7 and V is TRBV12-3 or TRBV12-4; possibly TRBD1 for D (6 bases). V lost 8 bases to trimming and J lost 2 bases, with 16 bases between them. The CDR3 extends over 14 amino acids. In nucleotides, the CDR3 is TGTGCCAGCTGTCCATTTGGGGGCCCCTACGAGCAGTACTTC. Encoded protein: CASCPFGGPYEQYF.

This clonotype was seen more than once but under ten times. The chain is built from TRBV2 and TRBJ1-6; D might be TRBD1 (6 bases). The CDR3 is 15 amino acids. Trimming cost V 6 bases and J 5 bases, with 14 bases left between them. In germline, CDR1 is SNHLY, CDR2 FYNNEI. As DNA, the CDR3 is TGTGCCAGCAGAACCGGGACACTGAATAATTCACCCCTCCACTTT. As protein: CASRTGTLNNSPLHF.

This clonotype was counted only a few times. The chain carries TRBV11-2 and TRBJ2-7; D gene ambiguous. V lost 5 bases and J 5 bases, leaving 10 bases between the germline ends. Germline assignment: CDR1 SGHAT and CDR2 FQNNGV. This CDR3 contains 12 residues. CDR3 sequence reads: CASSLPLDEQYF. The CDR3 nucleotides are TGTGCCAGCAGCCTTCCCCTCGACGAGCAGTACTTC.

This clonotype was observed a few times. The gene calls are TRBV6-2 or TRBV6-3 and TRBJ2-3, with D tentatively TRBD2 (6 bases). V was shortened by 0 bases and J by 2 bases, with 15 bases between the two germline ends. CDR1 and CDR2 (germline): MNHEY, SVGEGT. The CDR3 extends over 17 amino acids. The CDR3 nucleotides are TGTGCCAGCAGTTACTCGGGCCCTGGGAGGAACACAGATACGCAGTATTTT. Translation: CASSYSGPGRNTDTQYF.

This clonotype came up a few times. The rearrangement uses TRBV5-1 and TRBJ2-2; 8 nucleotides agree with TRBD2. CDR3 length: 15 amino acids. Germline CDR1 and CDR2: SGHRS and YFSETQ. The J segment lost 4 bases and the V segment lost 4 bases, leaving 6 bases of the junction unmatched. DNA for the CDR3: TGCGCCAGCAGCCAACTAGCGGAGTCCACCGGGGAGCTGTTTTTT. Protein product: CASSQLAESTGELFF.

The chain is built from TRBV20-1 and TRBJ2-2; D call uncertain. The germline gives CDR1 DFQATT, CDR2 SNEGSKA (reference sequence). V was cut by 4 bases and J by 1 base, with 7 bases left in between. The CDR3 extends over 13 amino acids. CDR3 residues: CSAIHRNTGELFF. For the CDR3, the DNA is TGCAGTGCTATACACCGGAACACCGGGGAGCTGTTTTTT.

Comment on this clonotype: With a much larger clone just one base away, this may be a read error. The CDR3 does not close with the conserved phenylalanine or tryptophan, likely indicating a read error. The chain has TRBV11-1 and TRBJ2-1, with TRBD2 matching over 11 bases. The CDR3 has 15 residues. With V trimmed by 5 bases and J by 9 bases, 9 bases remained unmatched. Looked up from germline, CDR1 is SGHAT and CDR2 is FQDESV (reference sequence). The CDR3 DNA reads as TGTGCCAGCAGCCCTACTAGCGGGAGTGGGAGTGAGCAGTTCTTA. It encodes CASSPTSGSGSEQFL.

This rearrangement joins TRBV6-2 or TRBV6-3 to TRBJ2-4; 7 bases fit TRBD1. The CDR3 is 14 residues long. CDR1 is MNHEY and CDR2 is SVGEGT in the germline V gene. V shed 5 bases, J shed 0 bases, and the junction held 1 base outside the gene matches. The CDR3 sequence is CASSRGRAKNIQYF. In DNA form, the CDR3 reads TGTGCCAGCAGTAGGGGGCGAGCCAAAAACATTCAGTACTTC.

J is TRBJ1-6 and V is TRBV4-3; D not resolved. V lost 0 bases, J lost 0 bases, and 6 bases lay in between. CDR3 length: 16 amino acids. CDR1 is LGHNA, CDR2 YSLEER, per germline. CDR3 amino acids: CASSQDSGSYNSPLHF. For the CDR3, the DNA is TGCGCCAGCAGCCAAGATTCCGGCTCCTATAATTCACCCCTCCACTTT.

The chain has TRBV5-1 and TRBJ1-5; D uncertain. Germline CDR1 reads SGHRS; CDR2 reads YFSETQ. The V gene lost 0 bases and the J gene lost 4 bases, with 8 bases spanning the gap. This CDR3 has 14 residues. The CDR3 DNA reads TGCGCCAGCAGCTTGGAGGGCGAAAATCAGCCCCAGCATTTT. This translates into CASSLEGENQPQHF. Full variable domain (outside the CDR3, taken from reference TRBV5-1 and TRBJ1-5): KAGVTQTPRYLIKTRGQQVTLSCSPISGHRSVSWYQQTPGQGLQFLFEYFSETQRNKGNFPGRFSGRQFSNSRSEMNVSTLELGDSALYLCASSLEGENQPQHFGDGTRLSIL.

This clonotype was picked up a small number of times. The chain recombines TRBV20-1 with TRBJ1-2; 11 nucleotides line up with TRBD1. This CDR3 spans 15 amino acids. From germline, CDR1 is DFQATT and CDR2 SNEGSKA (reference sequence). The trim removed 3 bases at V and 4 bases at J, leaving 7 bases unmatched. In DNA, the CDR3 is TGCAGTGCTAGTCGTTCCGGGACAGGGGGCTATGGCTACACCTTC. It is translated as CSASRSGTGGYGYTF.

This clonotype was detected many times. The rearrangement links TRBV12-3 or TRBV12-4 to TRBJ2-7; 8 positions match TRBD1. This CDR3 region has 14 residues. V shed 4 bases, J shed 0 bases, and the junction held 2 bases outside the gene matches. CDR3 residues: CASSSGGRSYEQYF. The CDR3 DNA sequence: TGTGCCAGCAGTTCAGGGGGCCGCTCCTACGAGCAGTACTTC.

This clonotype has just a few counts. The gene calls are TRBV15 and TRBJ1-4, with TRBD1 matching over 7 bases. CDR3 length equals 16 residues. Unmatched junction bases numbered 6, after V lost 2 bases and J lost 3 bases. Germline values: CDR1 LNHNV, CDR2 YYDKDF (reference sequence). The CDR3 nucleotides read TGTGCCACCAGCAGATCCAGGACAGGCTCTAATGAAAAACTGTTTTTT. Residues: CATSRSRTGSNEKLFF. The full variable domain, with the rest looked up from reference TRBV15 and TRBJ1-4, is DAMVIQNPRYQVTQFGKPVTLSCSQTLNHNVMYWYQQKSSQAPKLLFHYYDKDFNNEADTPDNFQSRRPNTSFCFLDIRSPGLGDTAMYLCATSRSRTGSNEKLFFGSGTQLSVL.